Each of the 21 T cell receptor beta chains below was sequenced from the same sample in a study of control samples from healthy donors and cancer patients. Produced via immunoSEQ multiplex PCR; TCRdb's table is partial and in-frame only. Among 100,000 to 150,000 clones listed, over 75% were seen once. The material sequenced was blood. Source of these receptors: a man in his late teens or twenties in good health.

The rearrangement uses TRBV6-5 and TRBJ1-3; 7 bases align to TRBD1. Germline CDR1 and CDR2: MNHEY and SVGAGI. J lost 1 base, V lost 9 bases, and 9 bases had no gene match. The CDR3 is made up of 15 amino acids. The DNA for the CDR3 is TGTGCCAGTAGACAGGGTTTCGGGTCTGGAAACACCATATATTTT. Residues: CASRQGFGSGNTIYF.

V gene TRBV28 combines with J gene TRBJ1-5, with 8 bases identical to TRBD1. Germline CDR1 MDHEN, CDR2 SYDVKM. V lost 3 bases to trimming and J lost 6 bases; unmatched junction nucleotides: 7. The CDR3 spans 15 residues. The CDR3 DNA follows: TGTGCCAGCAGTTTGACGCCACAGGGGGGTCAGCCCCAGCATTTT. Amino acids: CASSLTPQGGQPQHF.

The chain carries TRBV9 and TRBJ2-1, with 11 positions matching TRBD2. Trimming removed 1 base from V and 7 bases from J; junction bases left unmatched: 4. Germline V lookup: CDR1 SGDLS, CDR2 YYNGEE. CDR3 length equals 15 residues. CDR3 bases: TGTGCCAGCAGCGTAACTAGCGGGAGCAGTAATGAGCAGTTCTTC. Translating gives CASSVTSGSSNEQFF.

This clone was detected once. The chain employs TRBV27 and TRBJ1-1; 8 nucleotides line up with TRBD1. The CDR3 spans 21 residues. V dropped 0 bases and J dropped 1; count of bases not matched to a gene: 19. Germline lookup yields CDR1 MNHEY and CDR2 SMNVEV (reference sequence). Here the CDR3 reads CASSLSSVRQGIGSWNTEAFF. The CDR3 DNA sequence: TGTGCCAGCAGTTTATCTTCGGTCCGACAGGGGATTGGGTCCTGGAACACTGAAGCTTTCTTT.

The J gene is TRBJ1-2, the V gene TRBV7-8, with D maybe TRBD1 (5 bases). This CDR3 has 14 amino acids. Germline-derived CDR1 and CDR2 are SGHVS and FQNEAQ. Trimming removed 5 bases from V and 4 bases from J, with 14 bases in between. CDR3 in amino acids: CASSHRGPTYGYTF. DNA of the CDR3: TGTGCCAGCAGCCATAGGGGACCGACCTATGGCTACACCTTC.

V gene TRBV7-7 combines with J gene TRBJ2-2; D ambiguous. This CDR3 has 15 amino acids. The V end was cut by 5 bases, the J end by 5 bases, with 15 bases between. Per germline, CDR1 SSHAT and CDR2 FNYEAQ (reference sequence). The CDR3 reads CASSPTVTGTGELFF. As DNA, the CDR3 is TGTGCCAGCAGCCCGACGGTAACCGGGACCGGGGAGCTGTTTTTT.

In this sample, this clone turned up a few times. In DNA form, the CDR3 reads TGCGCCAGCAGCTTGGATAGCAATCAGCCCCAGCATTTT. Protein product: CASSLDSNQPQHF. The V gene is TRBV5-1, the J gene TRBJ1-5; D is undetermined. Trimming pared 0 bases from V and 0 bases from J, leaving 1 base between. The CDR3 runs to 13 residues. Germline assignment: CDR1 SGHRS and CDR2 YFSETQ.

The genes are TRBV27 and TRBJ2-3; D is uncertain. The CDR3 is made up of 13 amino acids. V was cut by 4 bases and J by 2 bases, with 7 bases left in between. Germline V gives CDR1 MNHEY, CDR2 SMNVEV (reference sequence). The CDR3 region has the DNA TGTGCCAGCAGTTGGGCAGACACAGATACGCAGTATTTT. Protein product: CASSWADTDTQYF.

The rearrangement uses TRBV12-3 or TRBV12-4 and TRBJ1-4, with unresolved D. This CDR3 comprises 13 residues. Trimming stripped 6 bases from V and 0 bases from J, with 5 bases between. The CDR3 DNA is TGTGCCAGCAGCGACTCAACTAATGAAAAACTGTTTTTT. Protein product: CASSDSTNEKLFF.

The J gene is TRBJ2-7, the V gene TRBV28; D is possibly TRBD1 (6 bases). This CDR3 has 14 amino acids. V shed 8 bases and J shed 2 bases, with 16 bases lying between them. Germline values: CDR1 MDHEN, CDR2 SYDVKM. DNA of the CDR3: TGTGCCAGCGAAGGGACACCGCACACCTACGAGCAGTACTTC. Protein product: CASEGTPHTYEQYF.

This clone showed up just once. This chain connects TRBV5-1 to TRBJ2-5, with 8 bases fitting TRBD1. V lost 5 bases and J lost 0; bases outside the gene matches: 3. Germline V gene sequence: CDR1 SGHRS, CDR2 YFSETQ. This CDR3 contains 14 residues. This CDR3 reads CASRDRVHQETQYF. In DNA form, the CDR3 reads TGCGCCAGCAGGGACAGGGTCCACCAAGAGACCCAGTACTTC.

V and J are TRBV6-1 and TRBJ2-7, with D hard to call. The V gene's germline CDR1 is MNHNS and CDR2 SASEGT. Trimming took off 1 base at V and 2 bases at J, with 18 bases between the two ends. The CDR3 runs 17 residues. CDR3 loop: CASSEGIASSFAYEQYF. CDR3 coding DNA: TGTGCCAGCAGTGAAGGAATCGCCTCGAGTTTTGCCTACGAGCAGTACTTC.

The chain employs TRBV4-1 and TRBJ1-6; TRBD1 matches 7 bases. Germline CDR1 reads MGHRA; CDR2 reads YSYEKL. The trim removed 0 bases at V and 2 bases at J, leaving 4 bases unmatched. The CDR3 is 17 residues long. This CDR3 reads CASSQEAGGTYNSPLHF. Written as DNA, the CDR3 is TGCGCCAGCAGCCAAGAGGCAGGGGGAACCTATAATTCACCCCTCCACTTT.

V and J are TRBV5-1 and TRBJ1-3, with 9 nucleotides matching TRBD1. After removal of 1 base from V and 0 bases from J, the junction contained 5 bases not matched to a gene. There are 17 residues in the CDR3. In germline, CDR1 is SGHRS, CDR2 YFSETQ. The CDR3 sequence: CASSLNQQGASGNTIYF. The CDR3 DNA is TGCGCCAGCAGCTTGAATCAACAGGGGGCCTCTGGAAACACCATATATTTT.

The chain couples TRBV6-2 or TRBV6-3 to TRBJ1-1; D gene uncertain. Deletions cut 6 bases from V and 9 bases from J, with 17 bases between. CDR1 and CDR2 from the germline V gene are MNHEY and SVGEGT. The CDR3 is made up of 13 amino acids. In nucleotides, the CDR3 is TGTGCCAGCAGCGTGGAGGGCGGATACCAAGCTTTCTTT. It is translated as CASSVEGGYQAFF.

The rearrangement joins TRBV6-6 to TRBJ2-2, with D tentatively TRBD1 (6 bases). Trimming left V 6 bases short and J 1 base short, with 12 bases between. The CDR3 extends over 15 amino acids. Germline V gives CDR1 MNHNY, CDR2 SVGAGI (reference sequence). CDR3 coding DNA: TGTGCCAGCAGCGGTACAGGGTGGAACACCGGGGAGCTGTTTTTT. Residues: CASSGTGWNTGELFF.

The chain has TRBV11-2 and TRBJ2-1; D is possibly TRBD1 (5 bases). The length of the CDR3 is 16 residues. V was shortened by 6 bases and J by 3 bases, with 18 bases between the two germline ends. CDR1 and CDR2 (germline): SGHAT, FQNNGV. The chain's CDR3 is CASSRTLGVGYNEQFF. The CDR3 DNA follows: TGTGCCAGCAGTCGAACCCTAGGGGTAGGCTACAATGAGCAGTTCTTC.

The V call is TRBV29-1, the J call TRBJ1-1, with no clear D. This CDR3 is 14 amino acids long. V lost 5 bases, J lost 2 bases, and 15 bases lay in between. Per the germline V gene, CDR1 is SQVTM and CDR2 is ANQGSEA. The CDR3 spells CSVSGRLANTEAFF. DNA for the CDR3: TGCAGCGTTAGCGGGCGCTTAGCAAACACTGAAGCTTTCTTT.

This clone was detected only a few times. The chain combines TRBV6-5 with TRBJ2-3; 10 bases align to TRBD1. Trimming at V came to 8 bases and at J to 1 base, leaving 3 bases not matched to a gene. CDR1 is MNHEY and CDR2 is SVGAGI in the germline V gene. The CDR3 extends over 14 amino acids. The CDR3: CASDRGQGTDTQYF. The CDR3 coding sequence is TGTGCCAGCGACAGGGGGCAAGGCACAGATACGCAGTATTTT.

The CDR3 sequence is CASSLGGYYEQYF. In DNA form, the CDR3 reads TGTGCCAGCAGTTTAGGAGGGTACTACGAGCAGTACTTC. The rearrangement joins TRBV27 to TRBJ2-7; perhaps TRBD2 as D (6 bases). The CDR3 has 13 residues. Trimming removed 2 bases at V and 3 bases at J, with 8 bases between. Per germline, CDR1 MNHEY and CDR2 SMNVEV (reference sequence).

The V gene is TRBV11-3, the J gene TRBJ2-1, with D perhaps matching TRBD2 (6 bases). The CDR3 extends over 17 amino acids. The V gene's germline CDR1 is SGHNT and CDR2 YENEEA. V shed 3 bases and J shed 6 bases, with 21 bases lying between them. CDR3 sequence: CASSLGPGTSAPNEQFF. In DNA form, the CDR3 reads TGTGCCAGCAGCTTGGGGCCAGGGACTTCAGCCCCCAATGAGCAGTTCTTC.